Each of the 8 T cell receptor beta chains below was sequenced from the same sample in a study of PD-1 blockade in classical Hodgkin lymphoma. Profiled with immunoSEQ multiplex PCR; TCRdb holds only in-frame clones, not every one. The data contain tens of thousands of clones, 78% of them singletons. The time point here: cycle 4 day 1 (C4D1), after more than five weeks of nivolumab. Each patient's relapse followed autologous stem cell transplantation, and brentuximab vedotin exposure varied. The material sequenced was peripheral blood mononuclear cells (PBMCs), taken before the fourth cycle of nivolumab. These receptors came from a human donor with classical Hodgkin lymphoma.

This chain links TRBV18 with TRBJ2-2, with 7 bases lining up with TRBD2. This CDR3 contains 15 residues. Trimming removed 0 bases from V and 4 bases from J; junction bases left unmatched: 2. Per the germline V gene, CDR1 is KGHSH and CDR2 is LQKENI. The CDR3 loop reads CASSPPRGVTGELFF. As DNA, the CDR3 is TGTGCCAGCTCACCACCTCGGGGGGTCACCGGGGAGCTGTTTTTT.

Worth noting for this clone: One end of the junction does not line up with germline, which may come from a read error. The V gene is TRBV7-7, the J gene TRBJ2-2; D remains unclear. In germline, CDR1 is SSHAT, CDR2 FNYEAQ (reference sequence). CDR3 length: 14 residues. The CDR3 loop is CASSKGIDTGELFF. CDR3 nucleotides: TGTGCTAGCAGCAAAGGGATAGACACCGGGGAGCTGTTTTTT. Supplemented by reference TRBV7-7 and TRBJ2-2, the full variable domain reads GAGVSQSPRYKVTKRGQDVTLRCDPISSHATLYWYQQALGQGPEFLTYFNYEAQPDKSGLPSDRFSAERPEGSISTLTIQRTEQRDSAMYRCASSKGIDTGELFFGEGSRLTVL.

The chain carries TRBV19 and TRBJ2-1, with TRBD2 matching over 7 bases. This CDR3 contains 12 residues. Germline V gene sequence: CDR1 LNHDA, CDR2 SQIVND (reference sequence). After removal of 8 bases from V and 6 bases from J, the junction contained 4 bases not matched to a gene. CDR3 residues: CASGRAANEQFF. Here the CDR3 DNA reads TGTGCCAGTGGGAGGGCCGCCAATGAGCAGTTCTTC.

The gene calls are TRBV21-1 and TRBJ1-5; TRBD1, the table's D call, was not compared with the DNA. TRBV21-1 has pseudogene status. CDR3 size: 13 residues. CDR3 DNA sequence: TGTGCCAGCACCACAGTGAACAATCAGCCCCAGCATTTT. This encodes CASTTVNNQPQHF.

The chain uses TRBV6-5 and TRBJ2-3; D is perhaps TRBD1 (6 bases). This CDR3 region has 15 residues. Germline CDR1 and CDR2: MNHEY and SVGAGI. V was trimmed by 3 bases and J by 0 bases, leaving 10 bases between them. The CDR3, as DNA: TGTGCCAGCAGTTATCCGACAGGAAGCACAGATACGCAGTATTTT. Translation gives CASSYPTGSTDTQYF.

The chain carries TRBV15 and TRBJ2-2; 9 nucleotides agree with TRBD2. The trim removed 3 bases at V and 3 bases at J, leaving 11 bases unmatched. The CDR3 is 18 amino acids. CDR1 is LNHNV, CDR2 YYDKDF, per germline (reference sequence). The CDR3 sequence: CATSRPGLARRDTGELFF. In DNA, the CDR3 is TGTGCCACCAGCAGGCCGGGACTAGCAAGAAGGGACACCGGGGAGCTGTTTTTT.

This clone has only a few counts. The chain uses TRBV7-9 and TRBJ2-1; D is ambiguous. The CDR3 consists of 12 residues. V lost 2 bases to trimming and J lost 8 bases, with 7 bases between them. In germline, CDR1 is SEHNR, CDR2 FQNEAQ (reference sequence). CDR3 in amino acids: CASSLINHEQFF. In DNA form, the CDR3 reads TGTGCCAGCAGCTTAATAAATCATGAGCAGTTCTTC.

The rearrangement links TRBV9 to TRBJ1-2; D is undetermined. CDR3 length: 14 amino acids. The germline V and J ends were trimmed by 0 bases and 0 bases, with 6 bases remaining between them. Germline-derived CDR1 and CDR2 are SGDLS and YYNGEE. The CDR3 sequence: CASSVVGANYGYTF. The CDR3 nucleotides read TGTGCCAGCAGCGTAGTTGGGGCTAACTATGGCTACACCTTC.